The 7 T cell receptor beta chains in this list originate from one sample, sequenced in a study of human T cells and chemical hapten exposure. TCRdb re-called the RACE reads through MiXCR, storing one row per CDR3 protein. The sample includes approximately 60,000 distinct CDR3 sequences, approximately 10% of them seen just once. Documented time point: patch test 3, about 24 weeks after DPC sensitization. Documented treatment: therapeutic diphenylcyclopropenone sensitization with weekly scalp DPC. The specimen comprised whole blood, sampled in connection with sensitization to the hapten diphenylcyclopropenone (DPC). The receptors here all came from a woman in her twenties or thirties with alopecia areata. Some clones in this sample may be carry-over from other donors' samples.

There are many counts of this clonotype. This chain's CDR3 is CASSRGGTPEAFF. CDR3 DNA: TGCGCCAGCAGTCGCGGGGGTACCCCTGAAGCTTTCTTT. This chain joins TRBV10-1 and TRBJ1-1, with D possibly matching TRBD1 (5 bases). This CDR3 is built from 13 residues. Deletions cut 5 bases from V and 6 bases from J, with 13 bases between. The germline V gene has CDR1 WNHNN and CDR2 SYGVQD (reference sequence).

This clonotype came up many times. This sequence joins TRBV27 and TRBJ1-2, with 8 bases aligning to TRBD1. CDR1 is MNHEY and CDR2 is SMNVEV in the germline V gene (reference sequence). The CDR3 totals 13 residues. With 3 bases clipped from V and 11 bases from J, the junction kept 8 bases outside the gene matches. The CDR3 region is CASSFRGQVSYTF. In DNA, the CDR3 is TGTGCCAGCAGTTTTCGGGGACAGGTTTCATACACCTTC.

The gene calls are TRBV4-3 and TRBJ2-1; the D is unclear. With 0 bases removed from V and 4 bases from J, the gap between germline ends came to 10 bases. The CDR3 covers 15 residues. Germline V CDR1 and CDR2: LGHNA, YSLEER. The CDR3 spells CASSQDFSVYNEQFF. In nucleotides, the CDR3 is TGCGCCAGCAGCCAAGACTTTAGTGTATACAATGAGCAGTTCTTC.

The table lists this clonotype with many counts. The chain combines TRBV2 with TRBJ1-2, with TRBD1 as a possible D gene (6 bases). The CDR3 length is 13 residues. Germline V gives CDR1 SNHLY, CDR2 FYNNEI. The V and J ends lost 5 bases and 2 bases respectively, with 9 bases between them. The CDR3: CASSTQGNYGYTF. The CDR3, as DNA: TGTGCCAGCAGTACACAGGGAAACTATGGCTACACCTTC.

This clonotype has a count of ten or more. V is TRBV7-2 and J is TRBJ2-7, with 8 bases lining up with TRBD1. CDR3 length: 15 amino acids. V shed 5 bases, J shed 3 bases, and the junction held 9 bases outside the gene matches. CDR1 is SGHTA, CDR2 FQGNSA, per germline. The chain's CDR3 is CASSPTTGVRYEQYF. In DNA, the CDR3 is TGTGCCAGCAGCCCAACGACAGGGGTTCGCTACGAGCAGTACTTC.

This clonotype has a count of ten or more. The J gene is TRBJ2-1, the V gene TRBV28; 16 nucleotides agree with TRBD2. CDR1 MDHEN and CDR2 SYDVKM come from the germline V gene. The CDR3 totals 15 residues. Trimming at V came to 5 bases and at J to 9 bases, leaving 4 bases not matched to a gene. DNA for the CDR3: TGTGCCAGCAGTCCCGGGACTAGCGGGAGGGGTGAGCAGTTCTTC. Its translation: CASSPGTSGRGEQFF.

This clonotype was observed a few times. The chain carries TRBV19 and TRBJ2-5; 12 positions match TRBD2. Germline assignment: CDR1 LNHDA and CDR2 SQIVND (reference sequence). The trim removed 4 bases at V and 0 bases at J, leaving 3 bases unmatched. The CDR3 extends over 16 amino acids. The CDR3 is CASSSLAGGNQETQYF. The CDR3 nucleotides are TGTGCCAGTAGTAGTCTAGCGGGGGGGAACCAAGAGACCCAGTACTTC.